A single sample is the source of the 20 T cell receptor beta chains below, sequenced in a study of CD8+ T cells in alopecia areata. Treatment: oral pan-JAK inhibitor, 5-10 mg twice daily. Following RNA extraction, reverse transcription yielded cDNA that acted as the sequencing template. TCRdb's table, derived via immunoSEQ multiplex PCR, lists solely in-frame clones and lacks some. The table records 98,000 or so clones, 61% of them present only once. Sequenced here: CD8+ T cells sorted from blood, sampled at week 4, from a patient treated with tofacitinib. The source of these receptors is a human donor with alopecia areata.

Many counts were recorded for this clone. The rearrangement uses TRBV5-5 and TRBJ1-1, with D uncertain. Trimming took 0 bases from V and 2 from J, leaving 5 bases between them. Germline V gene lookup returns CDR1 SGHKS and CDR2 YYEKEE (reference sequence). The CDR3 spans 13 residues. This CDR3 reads CASSLDANTEAFF. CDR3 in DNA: TGTGCCAGCAGCTTGGATGCCAACACTGAAGCTTTCTTT.

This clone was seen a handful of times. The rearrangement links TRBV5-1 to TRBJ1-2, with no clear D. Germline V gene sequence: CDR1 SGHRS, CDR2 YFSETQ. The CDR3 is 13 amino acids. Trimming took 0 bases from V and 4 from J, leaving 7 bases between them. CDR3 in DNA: TGCGCCAGCAGCTTGGACAGTGGCTATGGCTACACCTTC. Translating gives CASSLDSGYGYTF. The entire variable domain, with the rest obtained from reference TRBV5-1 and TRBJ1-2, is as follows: KAGVTQTPRYLIKTRGQQVTLSCSPISGHRSVSWYQQTPGQGLQFLFEYFSETQRNKGNFPGRFSGRQFSNSRSEMNVSTLELGDSALYLCASSLDSGYGYTFGSGTRLTVV.

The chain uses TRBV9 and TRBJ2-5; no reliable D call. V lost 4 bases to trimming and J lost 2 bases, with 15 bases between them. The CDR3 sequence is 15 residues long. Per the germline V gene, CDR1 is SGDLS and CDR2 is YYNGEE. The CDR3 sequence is CASSIDPSPQETQYF. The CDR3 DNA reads TGTGCCAGCAGCATCGACCCAAGCCCACAAGAGACCCAGTACTTC. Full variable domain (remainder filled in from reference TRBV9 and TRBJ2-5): DSGVTQTPKHLITATGQRVTLRCSPRSGDLSVYWYQQSLDQGLQFLIQYYNGEERAKGNILERFSAQQFPDLHSELNLSSLELGDSALYFCASSIDPSPQETQYFGPGTRLLVL.

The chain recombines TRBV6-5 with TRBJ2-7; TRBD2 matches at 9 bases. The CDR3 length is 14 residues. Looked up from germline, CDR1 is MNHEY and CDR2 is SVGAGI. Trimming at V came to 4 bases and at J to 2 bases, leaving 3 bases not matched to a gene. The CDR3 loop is CASSSLAGAYEQYF. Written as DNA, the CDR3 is TGTGCCAGCAGTTCACTAGCGGGCGCCTACGAGCAGTACTTC.

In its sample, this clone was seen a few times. CDR3 sequence reads: CASSSQRSSYNEQFF. CDR3 DNA: TGTGCCAGCAGCTCACAGCGGAGCTCCTACAATGAGCAGTTCTTC. The rearrangement links TRBV7-8 to TRBJ2-1; TRBD2 is a possible D gene (5 bases). The V end was cut by 4 bases, the J end by 0 bases, with 10 bases between. The germline CDR1 and CDR2 sequences are SGHVS and FQNEAQ. The CDR3 is 15 amino acids.

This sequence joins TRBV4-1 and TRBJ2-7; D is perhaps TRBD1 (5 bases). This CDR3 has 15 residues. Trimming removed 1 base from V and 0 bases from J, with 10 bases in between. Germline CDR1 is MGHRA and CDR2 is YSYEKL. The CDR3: CASSQGWGGSYEQYF. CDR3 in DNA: TGCGCCAGCAGCCAAGGGTGGGGCGGCTCCTACGAGCAGTACTTC.

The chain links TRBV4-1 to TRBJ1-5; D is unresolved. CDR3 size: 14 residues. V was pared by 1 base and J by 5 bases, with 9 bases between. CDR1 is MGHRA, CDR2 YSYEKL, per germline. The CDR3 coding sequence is TGCGCCAGCAGCCAAGGGGCGGGTGATCAGCCCCAGCATTTT. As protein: CASSQGAGDQPQHF.

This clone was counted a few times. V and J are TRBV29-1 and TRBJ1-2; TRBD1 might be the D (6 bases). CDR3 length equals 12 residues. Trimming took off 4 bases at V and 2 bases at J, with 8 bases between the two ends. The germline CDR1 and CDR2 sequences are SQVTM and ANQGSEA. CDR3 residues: CSVVQGNYGYTF. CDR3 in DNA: TGCAGCGTTGTACAGGGAAACTATGGCTACACCTTC.

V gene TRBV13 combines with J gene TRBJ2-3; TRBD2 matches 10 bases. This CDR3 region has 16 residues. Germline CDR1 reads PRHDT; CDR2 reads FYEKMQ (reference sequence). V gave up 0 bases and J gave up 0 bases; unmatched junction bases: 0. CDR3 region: CASSLGAGGSTDTQYF. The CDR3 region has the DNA TGTGCCAGCAGCTTAGGAGCGGGGGGGAGCACAGATACGCAGTATTTT.

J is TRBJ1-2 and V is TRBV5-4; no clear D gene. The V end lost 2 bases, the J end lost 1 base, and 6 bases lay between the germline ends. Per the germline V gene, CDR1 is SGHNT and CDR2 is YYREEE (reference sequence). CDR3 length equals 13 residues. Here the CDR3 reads CASSFDVNYGYTF. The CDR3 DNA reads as TGTGCCAGCAGCTTTGACGTTAACTATGGCTACACCTTC.

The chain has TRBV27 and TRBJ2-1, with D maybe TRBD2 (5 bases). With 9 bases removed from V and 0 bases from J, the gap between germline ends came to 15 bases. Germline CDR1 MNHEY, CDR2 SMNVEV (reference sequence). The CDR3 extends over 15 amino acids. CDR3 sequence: CASGMGSLSYNEQFF. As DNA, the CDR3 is TGTGCCAGTGGTATGGGGAGCCTCTCCTACAATGAGCAGTTCTTC.

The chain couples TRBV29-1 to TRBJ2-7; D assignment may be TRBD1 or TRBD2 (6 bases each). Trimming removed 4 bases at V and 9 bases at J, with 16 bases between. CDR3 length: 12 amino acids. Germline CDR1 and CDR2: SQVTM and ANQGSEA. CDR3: CSVVSGGGGQYF. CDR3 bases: TGCAGCGTTGTCTCCGGGGGCGGTGGGCAGTACTTC.

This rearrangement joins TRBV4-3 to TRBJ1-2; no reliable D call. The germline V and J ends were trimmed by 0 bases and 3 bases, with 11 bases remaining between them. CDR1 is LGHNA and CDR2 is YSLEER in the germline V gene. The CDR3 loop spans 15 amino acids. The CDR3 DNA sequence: TGCGCCAGCAGCCAAGATCTAATCAGTGACTATGGCTACACCTTC. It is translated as CASSQDLISDYGYTF.

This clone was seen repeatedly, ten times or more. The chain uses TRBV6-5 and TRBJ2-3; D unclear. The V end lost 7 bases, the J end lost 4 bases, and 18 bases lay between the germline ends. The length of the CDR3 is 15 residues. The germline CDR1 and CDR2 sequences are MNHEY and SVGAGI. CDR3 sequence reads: CASKPQSPGADTQYF. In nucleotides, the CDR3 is TGTGCCAGCAAACCCCAGAGCCCCGGAGCAGATACGCAGTATTTT.

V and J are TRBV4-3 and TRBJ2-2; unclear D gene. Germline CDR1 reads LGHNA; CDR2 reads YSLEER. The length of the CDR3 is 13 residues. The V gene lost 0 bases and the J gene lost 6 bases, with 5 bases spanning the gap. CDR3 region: CASSQDSAGELFF. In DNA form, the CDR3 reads TGCGCCAGCAGCCAAGATTCGGCCGGGGAGCTGTTTTTT.

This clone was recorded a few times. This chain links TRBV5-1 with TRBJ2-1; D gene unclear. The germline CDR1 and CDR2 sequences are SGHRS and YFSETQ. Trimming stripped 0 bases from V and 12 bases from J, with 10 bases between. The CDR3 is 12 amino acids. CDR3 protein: CASSLGPLGQFF. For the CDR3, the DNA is TGCGCCAGCAGCTTGGGCCCGTTGGGGCAGTTCTTC.

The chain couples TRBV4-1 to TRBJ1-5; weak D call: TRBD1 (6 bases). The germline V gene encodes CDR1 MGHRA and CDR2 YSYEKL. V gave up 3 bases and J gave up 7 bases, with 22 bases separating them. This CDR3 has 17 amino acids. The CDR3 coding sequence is TGCGCCAGCAGCCACAACGCCGAACAGGGCAGCGGGCAGCCCCAGCATTTT. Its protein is CASSHNAEQGSGQPQHF.

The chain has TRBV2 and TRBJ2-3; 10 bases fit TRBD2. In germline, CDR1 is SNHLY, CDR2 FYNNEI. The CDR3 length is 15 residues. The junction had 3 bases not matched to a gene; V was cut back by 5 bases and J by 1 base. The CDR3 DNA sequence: TGTGCCAGCAGTAGCGGGGGGGCCGGCACAGATACGCAGTATTTT. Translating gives CASSSGGAGTDTQYF.

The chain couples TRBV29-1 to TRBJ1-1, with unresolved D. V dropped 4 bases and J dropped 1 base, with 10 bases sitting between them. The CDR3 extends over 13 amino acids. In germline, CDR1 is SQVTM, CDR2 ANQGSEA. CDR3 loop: CSVGRAANTEAFF. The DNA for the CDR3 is TGCAGCGTTGGACGGGCAGCGAACACTGAAGCTTTCTTT.

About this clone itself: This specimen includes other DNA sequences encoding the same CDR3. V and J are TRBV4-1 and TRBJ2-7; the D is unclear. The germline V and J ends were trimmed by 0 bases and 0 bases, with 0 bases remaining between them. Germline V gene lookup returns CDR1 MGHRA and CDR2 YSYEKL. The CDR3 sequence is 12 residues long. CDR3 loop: CASSQDSYEQYF. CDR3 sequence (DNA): TGCGCCAGCAGCCAAGACTCCTACGAGCAGTACTTC.